This TCR beta chain derives from a study of blood T cell repertoires in COVID-19 (dated by TCRdb to the early 2020s). The study in broad terms: Samples from collaborators originated in the United States, Italy and Spain and spanned both the acute and convalescent phases of COVID-19. The prospective study material was composed of cDNA or gDNA derived from T cells, B-cell-depleted T cells, or PBMCs. Deeply sampled blood TCRbeta repertoires from subjects exposed to, actively infected with, or recovered from COVID-19 were included in the dataset. The repertoires were released in a freely available public database meant as a resource for research on the immune response to SARS-CoV-2. The samples were drawn from the first 160 participants of the ongoing ImmuneRACE study and from under 1,500 subjects provided by 6 global collaborators. Nearly every sample came with metadata listing a de-identified subject ID, COVID-19 status, age in years and sex. Where HLA class I and class II types were available, the types were taken from metadata supplied by the sample provider, not from assay-based typing. Study-wide findings and limitations: How much clinical and demographic metadata was included differed by source and by participant, and the metadata was provided uncurated.

The immunoSEQ Assay, a bias-controlled multiplex PCR, was used to amplify TCRbeta CDR3 regions from genomic DNA. The original pipeline was this. The number of nucleated cells in each sample was estimated by amplification of reference gene primers within the assay. Sequence reads were collapsed and filtered to measure the absolute abundance of every unique TCRbeta CDR3 rearrangement. For each sample, productive Simpson clonality was calculated as the square root of Simpson's diversity index over productive rearrangements. The source is immuneACCESS, and TCRdb retained only in-frame sequences with V and J called. Part of the clones is not carried over; for the studies checked, unresolved V genes explain less than half of this, and the remainder is unexplained. That table furnishes V, J and clone size, whereas the DNA furnished D and trimming. Recorded for this sample are about 410,000 clones; about 89% of them occurred a single time. The ten largest clonotypes hold roughly 1.6% of the sample.

Comment on this clone: Its specific antigen is unknown. Qualities for individual bases were not recorded, and no much larger clone is one base off.

One collaborating source in Seattle enrolled patients while the patients were actively infected and followed the patients over time throughout the course of disease. Whole blood was collected in K2EDTA tubes by collaborating institutions according to the institutions' own protocols. Collaborator samples were shipped for TCRbeta analysis as frozen whole blood, isolated PBMCs, or DNA extracted from either sample type. Clipping removes 5 bases from V and 0 bases from J, with 1 as the unmatched junction base count. Taken from cysteine to phenylalanine, the CDR3 has 15 residues. Of the read, only the CDR3 DNA is kept; its 45 bases are in frame from base 1. CDR1 and CDR2, looked up from the germline V gene (reference sequence), are SEHNR and FQNEAQ.

Sequenced sample: peripheral blood. The clonotype originates from a middle-aged woman with COVID-19, enrolled during active disease. This chain is built from TRBV7-9 and TRBJ2-1; 10 bases in the middle match TRBD2. The DNA reads TGTGCCAGCAGCCGGACTAGCGGCTCCTACAATGAGCAGTTCTTC. This codes for CASSRTSGSYNEQFF.